What follows are 5 T cell receptor beta chains derived from one specimen sequenced in a study of Graves' ophthalmopathy and Graves' hyperthyroidism. RNA transcripts were the template, and TCR beta CDR3 regions were amplified from them. The first round was an RT-PCR with HTBI primers, and the second round was a multiplex PCR. MiXCR, applied by TCRdb to the multiplex PCR reads, yields one record per CDR3 protein. The sample shows roughly 420,000 distinct CDR3 sequences, around a fifth of them seen only once. Sequenced material: peripheral blood. All receptors come from a woman under 30 with stable Graves' hyperthyroidism.

A note on this clonotype: A much larger clone sits a single nucleotide away, making a read error possible. The chain is built from TRBV6-2 or TRBV6-3 and TRBJ2-7; a possible D gene is TRBD2 (6 bases). V was clipped by 8 bases and J by 5 bases, with 19 bases between them. The CDR3 is made up of 14 amino acids. The germline V gene encodes CDR1 MNHEY and CDR2 SVGEGT. The CDR3 region is CASDQSDGSHEQYF. DNA of the CDR3: TGTGCCAGCGACCAGTCGGACGGGAGCCACGAGCAGTACTTC.

This chain joins TRBV28 and TRBJ1-2, with 7 positions matching TRBD1. The J segment lost 4 bases and the V segment lost 5 bases, leaving 13 bases of the junction unmatched. Germline values: CDR1 MDHEN, CDR2 SYDVKM. The CDR3 spans 16 residues. CDR3: CASSRLTGVGGYGYTF. The CDR3 bases are TGTGCCAGCAGTCGTCTTACAGGGGTCGGGGGCTATGGCTACACCTTC.

This clonotype has a count of ten or more. The rearrangement joins TRBV20-1 to TRBJ1-2, with 7 bases fitting TRBD1. Germline V lookup: CDR1 DFQATT, CDR2 SNEGSKA (reference sequence). Unmatched junction bases numbered 11, after V lost 3 bases and J lost 4 bases. CDR3 length: 15 residues. The CDR3 coding sequence is TGCAGTGCTAGGAGTTATGGAGGGGGCGGCTATGGCTACACCTTC. It translates to CSARSYGGGGYGYTF.

The sample holds many counts of this clonotype. The chain is built from TRBV6-2 or TRBV6-3 and TRBJ2-7; tentatively, D is TRBD1 or TRBD2 (5 bases each). V dropped 5 bases and J dropped 0 bases, with 11 bases sitting between them. The CDR3 is made up of 14 amino acids. From germline, CDR1 is MNHEY and CDR2 SVGEGT. The DNA for the CDR3 is TGTGCCAGCAGTCGGGACGAGAGCTCCTACGAGCAGTACTTC. It yields the protein CASSRDESSYEQYF.

The table lists this clonotype with many counts. The rearrangement joins TRBV5-4 to TRBJ2-5; 9 nucleotides align to TRBD2. The CDR3 is 15 residues long. The V gene's germline CDR1 is SGHNT and CDR2 YYREEE (reference sequence). V shed 0 bases and J 5 bases; nucleotides not matched to a gene: 5. The DNA of the CDR3 is TGTGCCAGCAGCTTGGTTGTAGCGGGAGCGGAGACCCAGTACTTC. Translated, it gives CASSLVVAGAETQYF.